The 28 T cell receptor beta chains below come from one sample, sequenced in a study of siplizumab effects on memory and regulatory T cells. Assay: immunoSEQ multiplex PCR; the TCRdb copy retains only in-frame clones and omits some. The sample contains around 100,000 clones, 93% of which appear only once. Sequencing input: Tregs sorted from blood. The receptors were gathered from a human donor in good health.

The chain couples TRBV11-3 to TRBJ2-7; D unclear. Trimming stripped 1 base from V and 2 bases from J, with 3 bases between. The CDR3 sequence is 12 residues long. Germline lookup yields CDR1 SGHNT and CDR2 YENEEA. CDR3 nucleotide sequence: TGTGCCAGCAGCTTAGTACCCTACGAGCAGTACTTC. It translates to CASSLVPYEQYF.

This rearrangement joins TRBV19 to TRBJ1-3; D gene uncertain. Trimming took off 6 bases at V and 0 bases at J, with 15 bases between the two ends. CDR1 is LNHDA, CDR2 SQIVND, per germline (reference sequence). The CDR3 sequence is 16 residues long. DNA of the CDR3: TGTGCCAGTAGGCCCCTCGGCGGGAGCTCTGGAAACACCATATATTTT. This translates into CASRPLGGSSGNTIYF.

The chain links TRBV5-4 to TRBJ2-7; D is possibly TRBD1 or TRBD2 (5 bases each). The CDR3 contains 13 residues. Germline V gives CDR1 SGHNT, CDR2 YYREEE (reference sequence). Trimming stripped 4 bases from V and 1 base from J, with 9 bases between. The DNA for the CDR3 is TGTGCCAGCAGCCCGGGACGATCCTACGAGCAGTACTTC. This translates into CASSPGRSYEQYF. Full variable domain (rest looked up from reference TRBV5-4 and TRBJ2-7): ETGVTQSPTHLIKTRGQQVTLRCSSQSGHNTVSWYQQALGQGPQFIFQYYREEENGRGNFPPRFSGLQFPNYSSELNVNALELDDSALYLCASSPGRSYEQYFGPGTRLTVT.

The rearrangement uses TRBV9 and TRBJ1-2; no reliable D call. This CDR3 has 15 amino acids. Between the trimmed V and J ends, which lost 4 bases and 2 bases, there was a span of 15 bases. Looked up from germline, CDR1 is SGDLS and CDR2 is YYNGEE. The CDR3 sequence is CASSPLQEFNYGYTF. Here the CDR3 DNA reads TGTGCCAGCAGCCCACTTCAGGAGTTCAACTATGGCTACACCTTC.

The chain combines TRBV6-1 with TRBJ2-7; tentatively, D is TRBD1 (5 bases). Germline V gene data show CDR1 as MNHNS and CDR2 as SASEGT. V was pared by 6 bases and J by 2 bases, with 14 bases between. This CDR3 is 14 amino acids long. This CDR3 is CASRMTAGTYEQYF. CDR3 sequence (DNA): TGTGCCAGCAGGATGACAGCTGGGACCTACGAGCAGTACTTC.

The chain joins TRBV30 to TRBJ2-1, with no clear D. This CDR3 is 11 amino acids long. Trimming pared 4 bases from V and 9 bases from J, leaving 10 bases between. The germline CDR1 and CDR2 sequences are GTSNPN and SVGIG (reference sequence). This CDR3 reads CAWTQASEQFF. CDR3 DNA sequence: TGTGCCTGGACCCAAGCCAGTGAGCAGTTCTTC. The variable domain in full, with the rest retrieved from reference TRBV30 and TRBJ2-1, is SQTIHQWPATLVQPVGSPLSLECTVEGTSNPNLYWYRQAAGRGLQLLFYSVGIGQISSEVPQNLSASRPQDRQFILSSKKLLLSDSGFYLCAWTQASEQFFGPGTRLTVL.

The rearrangement uses TRBV30 and TRBJ2-7, with TRBD1 as a possible D gene (7 bases). The CDR3 length is 13 residues. Between the trimmed V and J ends, which lost 5 bases and 4 bases, there was a span of 15 bases. Looked up from germline, CDR1 is GTSNPN and CDR2 is SVGIG (reference sequence). The chain's CDR3 is CAWGGTAFYEQYF. CDR3 DNA: TGTGCCTGGGGAGGGACAGCGTTTTACGAGCAGTACTTC.

CDR3 sequence (DNA): TGTGCCAGCAGAAAGGGCCCTAACTATGGCTACACCTTC. Its translation: CASRKGPNYGYTF. The chain employs TRBV2 and TRBJ1-2; D not resolved. This CDR3 is built from 13 residues. The germline V gene encodes CDR1 SNHLY and CDR2 FYNNEI. Trimming cost V 6 bases and J 0 bases, with 8 bases left between them.

The chain has TRBV4-1 and TRBJ2-5; 10 nucleotides align to TRBD2. Germline V gene lookup returns CDR1 MGHRA and CDR2 YSYEKL. The CDR3 runs to 18 residues. V lost 3 bases to trimming and J lost 5 bases; unmatched junction nucleotides: 15. The CDR3 nucleotides are TGCGCCAGCAGCCAGGGGGTGTTAGCGGGAGGTCGGGGGGAGACCCAGTACTTC. Translating gives CASSQGVLAGGRGETQYF.

This chain connects TRBV7-9 to TRBJ1-1; no clear D gene. Germline assignment: CDR1 SEHNR and CDR2 FQNEAQ (reference sequence). The ends were cut back, 0 bases at V and 1 base at J, with 6 bases in the middle. The CDR3 totals 14 residues. CDR3 DNA: TGTGCCAGCAGCTTAGCCAGGACGAACACTGAAGCTTTCTTT. Its translation: CASSLARTNTEAFF.

This clone was counted a few times. The rearrangement uses TRBV18 and TRBJ1-1, with 7 bases identical to TRBD1. The V gene's germline CDR1 is KGHSH and CDR2 LQKENI. With 3 bases clipped from V and 0 bases from J, the junction kept 1 base outside the gene matches. The length of the CDR3 is 14 residues. The CDR3 loop is CASSPGQMNTEAFF. In nucleotides, the CDR3 is TGTGCCAGCTCACCGGGACAGATGAACACTGAAGCTTTCTTT.

The chain couples TRBV28 to TRBJ1-2; D is possibly TRBD1 (5 bases). The V end lost 8 bases, the J end lost 2 bases, and 12 bases lay between the germline ends. Germline V lookup: CDR1 MDHEN, CDR2 SYDVKM. This CDR3 is 13 amino acids long. The CDR3 sequence: CASHRDPNYGYTF. DNA for the CDR3: TGTGCCAGCCACCGGGACCCCAACTATGGCTACACCTTC.

On this clone itself: A junction boundary mismatches the germline segment, possibly from a read error. V is TRBV6-5 and J is TRBJ1-1; maybe TRBD1 (5 bases). Germline assignment: CDR1 MNHEY and CDR2 SVGAGI. The CDR3 totals 15 residues. The CDR3 DNA reads as TGTGCCGGCAGTTACTGGGGACGCGGGAAAACTGAAGCTTTCTTT. Translating it yields CAGSYWGRGKTEAFF.

The chain uses TRBV18 and TRBJ1-1, with 10 bases that match TRBD1. Unmatched junction bases numbered 14, after V lost 4 bases and J lost 3 bases. Germline CDR1 reads KGHSH; CDR2 reads LQKENI. The CDR3 is 18 amino acids. CDR3 residues: CASSLLKPAGQGYTEAFF. The CDR3 nucleotides read TGTGCCAGCTCACTACTTAAACCGGCGGGACAGGGGTACACTGAAGCTTTCTTT.

The chain uses TRBV6-1 and TRBJ2-2; D is undetermined. Trimming took 0 bases from V and 1 from J, leaving 6 bases between them. CDR1 is MNHNS and CDR2 is SASEGT in the germline V gene. The CDR3 extends over 15 amino acids. The CDR3 region is CASSEARRNTGELFF. In nucleotides, the CDR3 is TGTGCCAGCAGTGAAGCGCGACGGAACACCGGGGAGCTGTTTTTT.

The chain uses TRBV7-9 and TRBJ1-2; the D is unclear. Germline-derived CDR1 and CDR2 are SEHNR and FQNEAQ (reference sequence). This CDR3 has 13 amino acids. V gave up 3 bases and J gave up 5 bases, with 10 bases separating them. CDR3 DNA: TGTGCCAGCAGCTTCCCAGGAAAGTATGGCTACACCTTC. It translates to CASSFPGKYGYTF.

The genes are TRBV5-1 and TRBJ1-2; the D gene is possibly TRBD1 (6 bases). The germline V and J ends were trimmed by 3 bases and 6 bases, with 15 bases remaining between them. The germline CDR1 and CDR2 sequences are SGHRS and YFSETQ. This CDR3 has 14 residues. In nucleotides, the CDR3 is TGCGCCAGCAGCTCCGCGGGGGGGCCGGATGGCTACACCTTC. Encoded protein: CASSSAGGPDGYTF.

The chain has TRBV6-1 and TRBJ1-1; D is perhaps TRBD1 (5 bases). This CDR3 is built from 14 residues. The V and J ends lost 6 bases and 8 bases respectively, with 19 bases between them. Germline loops: CDR1 MNHNS, CDR2 SASEGT. In nucleotides, the CDR3 is TGTGCCAGCAGACCCTACGCGACAGTTCAAGAAGCTTTCTTT. Its protein product is CASRPYATVQEAFF.

The gene calls are TRBV15 and TRBJ2-7; D possibly corresponds to TRBD1 (6 bases). Germline CDR1 reads LNHNV; CDR2 reads YYDKDF (reference sequence). The V gene lost 0 bases and the J gene lost 5 bases, with 14 bases spanning the gap. This CDR3 has 15 residues. The CDR3 DNA reads TGTGCCACCAGCAGAGATCCCACAGGGAAGAACGAGCAGTACTTC. As protein: CATSRDPTGKNEQYF.

The chain combines TRBV5-4 with TRBJ2-5; TRBD2 matches at 12 bases. This CDR3 is built from 15 residues. The germline V gene has CDR1 SGHNT and CDR2 YYREEE (reference sequence). V was clipped by 4 bases and J by 5 bases; unmatched bases: 6. The CDR3 is CASSPEGTSGETQYF. CDR3 in DNA: TGTGCCAGCAGCCCTGAGGGGACTAGCGGGGAGACCCAGTACTTC.

V and J are TRBV2 and TRBJ1-2; 10 positions match TRBD1. From germline, CDR1 is SNHLY and CDR2 FYNNEI. V gave up 4 bases and J gave up 7 bases; unmatched junction bases: 6. This CDR3 spans 14 amino acids. The CDR3 loop is CASSGQTGGSGYTF. The DNA for the CDR3 is TGTGCCAGCAGTGGTCAGACAGGGGGCTCTGGCTACACCTTC. The full variable domain, in which reference TRBV2 and TRBJ1-2 provide the parts outside the CDR3, is EPEVTQTPSHQVTQMGQEVILRCVPISNHLYFYWYRQILGQKVEFLVSFYNNEISEKSEIFDDQFSVERPDGSNFTLKIRSTKLEDSAMYFCASSGQTGGSGYTFGSGTRLTVV.

J is TRBJ2-1 and V is TRBV6-5; TRBD2 agrees at 9 bases. Trimming took 4 bases from V and 6 from J; bases not matched to a gene: 10. This CDR3 has 16 residues. From germline, CDR1 is MNHEY and CDR2 SVGAGI. The CDR3 is CASSWTSAAGVNEQFF. The DNA for the CDR3 is TGTGCCAGCAGTTGGACTAGCGCTGCGGGGGTCAATGAGCAGTTCTTC.

The CDR3 coding sequence is TGTGCCAGCTCACCACGACTCGGACAGGGAGAAGGTTCCGAGCAGTACTTC. Amino acid sequence: CASSPRLGQGEGSEQYF. This chain connects TRBV18 to TRBJ2-7, with TRBD1 matching 8 bases. J was trimmed by 6 bases and V by 1 base; bases with no gene match: 14. Germline V CDR1 and CDR2: KGHSH, LQKENI. The CDR3 contains 17 residues.

For this clone: Relative to the germline gene, one junction end is altered; a read error may explain this. J is TRBJ2-7 and V is TRBV7-7; TRBD2 might be the D (5 bases). CDR1 and CDR2 (germline): SSHAT, FNYEAQ (reference sequence). The CDR3 is 13 amino acids. The CDR3 region has the DNA TGTGCTAGCAGCCACCGGACGGGGTACGAGCAGTACTTC. It is translated as CASSHRTGYEQYF.

V and J are TRBV7-9 and TRBJ1-1; 7 nucleotides line up with TRBD1. The CDR3 length is 16 residues. Looked up from germline, CDR1 is SEHNR and CDR2 is FQNEAQ (reference sequence). V was pared by 0 bases and J by 1 base, with 5 bases of the junction left unmatched. The CDR3 spells CASSLASTGPNTEAFF. DNA for the CDR3: TGTGCCAGCAGCTTAGCTTCGACAGGGCCGAACACTGAAGCTTTCTTT.

The chain carries TRBV9 and TRBJ2-7; TRBD1 matches 7 bases. The trim removed 3 bases at V and 2 bases at J, leaving 11 bases unmatched. CDR1 is SGDLS, CDR2 YYNGEE, per germline. This CDR3 spans 16 amino acids. CDR3 bases: TGTGCCAGCAGCGCAAGGGATGCCGGGACAGCCTACGAGCAGTACTTC. Translating gives CASSARDAGTAYEQYF.

The chain carries TRBV19 and TRBJ1-2; 8 bases line up with TRBD1. CDR3 length: 15 amino acids. Germline loops: CDR1 LNHDA, CDR2 SQIVND (reference sequence). J gave up 7 bases and V 3 bases, and 10 bases lay outside the gene matches. As DNA, the CDR3 is TGTGCCAGTAGTATGCCTGACAGGGGTCGAGGTGGCTACACCTTC. Residues: CASSMPDRGRGGYTF. Using reference TRBV19 and TRBJ1-2 for the parts outside the CDR3, the full variable domain is DGGITQSPKYLFRKEGQNVTLSCEQNLNHDAMYWYRQDPGQGLRLIYYSQIVNDFQKGDIAEGYSVSREKKESFPLTVTSAQKNPTAFYLCASSMPDRGRGGYTFGSGTRLTVV.

V and J are TRBV18 and TRBJ1-1; D unclear. Trimming left V 3 bases short and J 3 bases short, with 20 bases between. The CDR3 length is 17 residues. The germline V gene has CDR1 KGHSH and CDR2 LQKENI. The CDR3 spells CASSPNLAATRDTEAFF. The CDR3 nucleotides read TGTGCCAGCTCACCGAACCTGGCGGCAACAAGAGACACTGAAGCTTTCTTT.